This TCR beta chain originates from a study of blood T cell repertoires in COVID-19. Germline CDR1 reads SGDLS; CDR2 reads YYNGEE. There are 14 residues in the CDR3. The trim removed 4 bases at V and 4 bases at J, leaving 7 bases unmatched. This clone showed up just a few times. The repertoire was sequenced with immunoSEQ multiplex PCR; TCRdb's copy has only in-frame clones and lacks some. Seen here are over 140,000 clones, almost 80% observed once, and the top ten hold less than 3%. This chain joins TRBV9 and TRBJ1-2, with TRBD1 matching over 7 bases. The TCR was taken from a woman aged 45-65 years who had recovered from COVID-19. Sequencing was done on a sample of PBMCs or T cells enriched from blood (not recorded which). The CDR3 sequence: CASSPDRVPYGYTF. DNA of the CDR3: TGTGCCAGCAGCCCCGACAGGGTCCCCTATGGCTACACCTTC.